A selection of T cell receptor beta chains follows, all from one sample in a study of T cells in Graves' hyperthyroidism and ophthalmopathy. MiXCR, applied by TCRdb to the multiplex PCR reads, yields one record per CDR3 protein. Here the sample spans 490,000 or so distinct CDR3 sequences, 20% being singletons. The sample consisted of blood. These receptors all stem from a man aged 35-49 years with Graves' ophthalmopathy. CDR3s include the opening cysteine and the closing phenylalanine or tryptophan. The D gene is left open where the match is weak. For some rows the clone size is stated as once, few or many, or as a class when expanded; others skip it.

J gene,D gene,clone size,V gene,CDR3 DNA,CDR3 protein
TRBJ2-1,TRBD2,few,TRBV7-7,TGTGCTAGCAGCGCGTCACTAGCGTCCTACAATGAGCAGTTCTTC,CASSASLASYNEQFF
TRBJ2-7,TRBD1,NA,TRBV19,TGTGCCAGTGGGGGACAGGGCTCCTACGAGCAGTACTTC,CASGGQGSYEQYF
TRBJ2-7,NA,many,TRBV7-2,TGTGCCAGCAGCGGACGGGTGCGGTTGGAGCAGTACTTC,CASSGRVRLEQYF
TRBJ2-1,NA,few,TRBV10-3,TGTGCCATCAGTGAGTCGGGCGGAGTCGATGAGCAGTTCTTC,CAISESGGVDEQFF
TRBJ2-1,TRBD1,many,TRBV28,TGTGCCAGCAGTCTAGGGACAGGGAGCGTTGAGCAGTTCTTC,CASSLGTGSVEQFF
TRBJ2-1,TRBD2,many,TRBV7-9,TGTGCCAGCAGCGTGCGGGAGTTTGAGCAGTTCTTC,CASSVREFEQFF
TRBJ2-3,TRBD2,many,TRBV20-1,TGCAGTGCTATTAGGTCTAGCGGGAGTGTCACAGATACGCAGTATTTT,CSAIRSSGSVTDTQYF
TRBJ2-1,NA,many,TRBV11-1,TGTGCCAGCAGCTCATACCCAATCTCCTACAATGAGCAGTTCTTC,CASSSYPISYNEQFF
TRBJ1-1,TRBD1,NA,TRBV6-1,TGTGCCAGCAGAAAAAGGACAGGGGGGAACACTGAAGCTTTCTTT,CASRKRTGGNTEAFF
TRBJ2-5,NA,NA,TRBV5-1,TGCGCCAGCAGCTTAGCCTCGTTCGGGGAAGAGACCCAGTACTTC,CASSLASFGEETQYF
TRBJ1-4,NA,many,TRBV18,TGTGCCAGCTCACCAAATCGGGAAAAACTGTTTTTT,CASSPNREKLFF
TRBJ2-5,TRBD2,NA,TRBV6-2/TRBV6-3,TGTGCCAGCAGGGGAGCGGGGGCGGGAGAAGAGACCCAGTACTTC,CASRGAGAGEETQYF
TRBJ1-2,NA,few,TRBV20-1,TGCAGTGCTCCTCAGGGATTCGCCTTTGGCTACACCTTC,CSAPQGFAFGYTF
TRBJ2-7,NA,many,TRBV20-1,TGCAGTGCCTTATCCCTCTACGAGCAGTACTTC,CSALSLYEQYF
TRBJ2-2,TRBD2,NA,TRBV27,TGTGCCAGCAGTTTACCTGGACTAGCGGGAAGCACCGGGGAGCTGTTTTTT,CASSLPGLAGSTGELFF
TRBJ1-2,NA,many,TRBV29-1,TGCAGCGTTGATCGTGGGTGGGGGGGAGCCTATGGCTACACCTTC,CSVDRGWGGAYGYTF
TRBJ2-5,TRBD1,NA,TRBV28,TGTGCCAGCACCCGAGGACAGGGGACGGTAGAGACCCAGTACTTC,CASTRGQGTVETQYF
TRBJ2-3,NA,few,TRBV4-2,TGTGCCAGCAGCCCCGAGGCAGCGACTAGCACAGATACGCAGTATTTT,CASSPEAATSTDTQYF
TRBJ2-5,TRBD2,few,TRBV7-9,TGTGCCAGCAGCTTAGGAGGACTAGCGGGAGGCCAAGAGACCCAGTACTTC,CASSLGGLAGGQETQYF
TRBJ1-2,NA,many,TRBV2,TGTGCCAGCACGGAGAACTATGGCTACACCTTC,CASTENYGYTF
TRBJ1-2,NA,NA,TRBV7-8,TGTGCCAGCAGCTTCACTGAGTACTATGGCTACACCTTC,CASSFTEYYGYTF
TRBJ1-5,NA,NA,TRBV6-6,TGTGCCAGCAGTTACTCGGGTCGTAATCAGCCCCAGCATTTT,CASSYSGRNQPQHF
TRBJ1-1,TRBD1,NA,TRBV10-3,TGTGCCACCACCGGACAGGGGGCAACTGAAGCTTTCTTT,CATTGQGATEAFF